These 4 T cell receptor beta chains came from one sample sequenced in a study of cytomegalovirus exposure and HLA in healthy donors. PCR primers comprised 60 Vbeta and 13 Jbeta primers. Assay used: immunoSEQ multiplex PCR; TCRdb lists only in-frame clones, some missing. The profile shows tens of thousands of clones, around 79% of them singletons. Sequenced sample: PBMCs. These receptors originate from a middle-aged man in good health and CMV-seronegative.

This rearrangement joins TRBV5-6 to TRBJ2-1; D gene unclear. The CDR3 has 12 amino acids. The V gene's germline CDR1 is SGHDT and CDR2 YYEEEE. Trimming shortened V by 0 bases and J by 9 bases, and 7 bases separated the two germline ends. CDR3 residues: CASSLAGPEQFF. DNA of the CDR3: TGTGCCAGCAGCTTGGCAGGCCCTGAGCAGTTCTTC.

This rearrangement joins TRBV7-8 to TRBJ2-7; maybe TRBD1 (6 bases). CDR3 size: 14 residues. CDR1 and CDR2 from the germline V gene are SGHVS and FQNEAQ. V was clipped by 1 base and J by 2 bases, with 9 bases between them. CDR3 bases: TGTGCCAGCAGCTTAGAGTGGGGGCCCTACGAGCAGTACTTC. Amino acid sequence: CASSLEWGPYEQYF.

V gene TRBV6-1 combines with J gene TRBJ2-7, with 10 nucleotides matching TRBD1. Trimming at V came to 11 bases and at J to 5 bases, leaving 6 bases not matched to a gene. Germline V gives CDR1 MNHNS, CDR2 SASEGT. The length of the CDR3 is 12 residues. The CDR3 reads CAGRDRGNEQYF. For the CDR3, the DNA is TGTGCCGGCCGGGACAGGGGAAACGAGCAGTACTTC.

In this sample, this clone turned up a few times. This chain links TRBV5-1 with TRBJ1-1; the match to TRBD1 covers 8 bases. Germline V gene sequence: CDR1 SGHRS, CDR2 YFSETQ. CDR3 length equals 14 residues. J gave up 6 bases and V 2 bases, and 6 bases lay outside the gene matches. CDR3 protein: CASSFFDRGAEAFF. The CDR3 nucleotides read TGCGCCAGCAGCTTTTTTGACAGGGGCGCTGAAGCTTTCTTT.